A selection of T cell receptor beta chains follows, all from one sample in a study of human T cells and chemical hapten exposure. Using its own MiXCR run on the RACE reads, TCRdb lists one record per CDR3 protein. The sample yields fewer than 200,000 distinct CDR3 sequences, about 30% seen once. Sequencing used whole blood, obtained in connection with sensitization to the hapten diphenylcyclopropenone (DPC). The receptors stem from a young woman with alopecia areata. Some clones in this sample may be carry-over from other donors' samples. Each CDR3 is given without its conserved first and last residue. The D gene is left open where the match is weak. Size tells how often a clone was seen (once, few, many) or the class of an expanded clone, and some rows leave it out.

clone size	V gene	J gene	D gene	CDR3 protein
many	TRBV29-1	TRBJ1-1	.	SVVPGGEAF
.	TRBV7-9	TRBJ2-3	.	ASSISGFTDTQY
.	TRBV5-1	TRBJ1-5	.	ASRADLNQPQH
.	TRBV20-1	TRBJ1-1	.	SARSKGGGLNTEAF
few	TRBV6-5	TRBJ1-5	.	ASSPGRGNQPQH
many	TRBV6-6	TRBJ2-1	.	ASSPGRIHVVSEQF
.	TRBV2	TRBJ2-6	.	ASRTQGPGANVLT
.	TRBV12-3/TRBV12-4	TRBJ2-3	.	ATGGREGTDTQY
once	TRBV4-3	TRBJ1-1	.	ASSQDPGASIMNTEAF
.	TRBV20-1	TRBJ2-1	TRBD2	SARDPGGTRGNEQF
few	TRBV11-2	TRBJ2-5	.	ASSQGFSQETQY
.	TRBV21-1	TRBJ2-2	.	ASQTPGQGANGELF
few	TRBV29-1	TRBJ1-2	.	SVSGSSNGYT
few	TRBV20-1	TRBJ2-3	.	SRRRVGTDTQY
once	TRBV7-9	TRBJ1-2	TRBD1	ASRPAGGNYGYT
many	TRBV7-6	TRBJ2-2	.	ASSLVSPVGTGELF
.	TRBV7-2	TRBJ2-4	.	TSSLGLAKNIQY
few	TRBV7-8	TRBJ2-5	.	ASSLAGVLQETQY
.	TRBV4-1	TRBJ2-7	TRBD1	ASSQATGDYSYEQY
.	TRBV7-2	TRBJ1-4	.	ASSLDGRTPVV